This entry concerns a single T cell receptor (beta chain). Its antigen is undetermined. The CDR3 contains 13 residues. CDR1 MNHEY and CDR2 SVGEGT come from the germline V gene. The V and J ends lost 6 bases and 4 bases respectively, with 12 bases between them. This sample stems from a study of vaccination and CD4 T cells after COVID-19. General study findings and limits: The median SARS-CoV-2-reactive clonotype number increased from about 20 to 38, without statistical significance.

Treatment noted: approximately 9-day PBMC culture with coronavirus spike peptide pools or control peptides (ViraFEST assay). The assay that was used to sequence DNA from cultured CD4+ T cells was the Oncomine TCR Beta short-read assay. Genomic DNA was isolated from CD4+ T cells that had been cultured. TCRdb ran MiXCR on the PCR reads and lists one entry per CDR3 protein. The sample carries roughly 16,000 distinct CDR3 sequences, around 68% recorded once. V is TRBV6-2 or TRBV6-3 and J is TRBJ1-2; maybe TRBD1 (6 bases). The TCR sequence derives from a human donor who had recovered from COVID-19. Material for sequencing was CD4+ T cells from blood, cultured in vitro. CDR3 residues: CASRKDSAYGYTF. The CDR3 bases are TGTGCCAGCAGAAAGGACAGCGCCTATGGCTACACCTTC.